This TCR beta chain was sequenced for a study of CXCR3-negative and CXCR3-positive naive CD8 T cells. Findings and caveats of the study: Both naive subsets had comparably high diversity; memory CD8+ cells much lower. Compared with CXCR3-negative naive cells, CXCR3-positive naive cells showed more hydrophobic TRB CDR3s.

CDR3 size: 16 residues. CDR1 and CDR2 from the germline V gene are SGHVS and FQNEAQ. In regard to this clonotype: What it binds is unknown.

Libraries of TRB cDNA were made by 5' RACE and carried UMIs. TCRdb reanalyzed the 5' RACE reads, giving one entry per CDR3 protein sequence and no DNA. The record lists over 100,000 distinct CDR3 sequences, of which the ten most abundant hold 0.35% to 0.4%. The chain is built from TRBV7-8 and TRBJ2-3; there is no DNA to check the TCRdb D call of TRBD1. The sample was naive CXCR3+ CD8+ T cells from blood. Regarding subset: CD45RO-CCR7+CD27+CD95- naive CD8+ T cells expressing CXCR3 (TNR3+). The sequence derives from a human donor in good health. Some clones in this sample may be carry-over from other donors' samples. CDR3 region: CASSLTVGPVTDTQYF. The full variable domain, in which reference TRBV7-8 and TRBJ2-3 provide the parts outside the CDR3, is GAGVSQSPRYKVAKRGQDVALRCDPISGHVSLFWYQQALGQGPEFLTYFQNEAQLDKSGLPSDRFFAERPEGSVSTLKIQRTQQEDSAVYLCASSLTVGPVTDTQYFGPGTRLTVL.